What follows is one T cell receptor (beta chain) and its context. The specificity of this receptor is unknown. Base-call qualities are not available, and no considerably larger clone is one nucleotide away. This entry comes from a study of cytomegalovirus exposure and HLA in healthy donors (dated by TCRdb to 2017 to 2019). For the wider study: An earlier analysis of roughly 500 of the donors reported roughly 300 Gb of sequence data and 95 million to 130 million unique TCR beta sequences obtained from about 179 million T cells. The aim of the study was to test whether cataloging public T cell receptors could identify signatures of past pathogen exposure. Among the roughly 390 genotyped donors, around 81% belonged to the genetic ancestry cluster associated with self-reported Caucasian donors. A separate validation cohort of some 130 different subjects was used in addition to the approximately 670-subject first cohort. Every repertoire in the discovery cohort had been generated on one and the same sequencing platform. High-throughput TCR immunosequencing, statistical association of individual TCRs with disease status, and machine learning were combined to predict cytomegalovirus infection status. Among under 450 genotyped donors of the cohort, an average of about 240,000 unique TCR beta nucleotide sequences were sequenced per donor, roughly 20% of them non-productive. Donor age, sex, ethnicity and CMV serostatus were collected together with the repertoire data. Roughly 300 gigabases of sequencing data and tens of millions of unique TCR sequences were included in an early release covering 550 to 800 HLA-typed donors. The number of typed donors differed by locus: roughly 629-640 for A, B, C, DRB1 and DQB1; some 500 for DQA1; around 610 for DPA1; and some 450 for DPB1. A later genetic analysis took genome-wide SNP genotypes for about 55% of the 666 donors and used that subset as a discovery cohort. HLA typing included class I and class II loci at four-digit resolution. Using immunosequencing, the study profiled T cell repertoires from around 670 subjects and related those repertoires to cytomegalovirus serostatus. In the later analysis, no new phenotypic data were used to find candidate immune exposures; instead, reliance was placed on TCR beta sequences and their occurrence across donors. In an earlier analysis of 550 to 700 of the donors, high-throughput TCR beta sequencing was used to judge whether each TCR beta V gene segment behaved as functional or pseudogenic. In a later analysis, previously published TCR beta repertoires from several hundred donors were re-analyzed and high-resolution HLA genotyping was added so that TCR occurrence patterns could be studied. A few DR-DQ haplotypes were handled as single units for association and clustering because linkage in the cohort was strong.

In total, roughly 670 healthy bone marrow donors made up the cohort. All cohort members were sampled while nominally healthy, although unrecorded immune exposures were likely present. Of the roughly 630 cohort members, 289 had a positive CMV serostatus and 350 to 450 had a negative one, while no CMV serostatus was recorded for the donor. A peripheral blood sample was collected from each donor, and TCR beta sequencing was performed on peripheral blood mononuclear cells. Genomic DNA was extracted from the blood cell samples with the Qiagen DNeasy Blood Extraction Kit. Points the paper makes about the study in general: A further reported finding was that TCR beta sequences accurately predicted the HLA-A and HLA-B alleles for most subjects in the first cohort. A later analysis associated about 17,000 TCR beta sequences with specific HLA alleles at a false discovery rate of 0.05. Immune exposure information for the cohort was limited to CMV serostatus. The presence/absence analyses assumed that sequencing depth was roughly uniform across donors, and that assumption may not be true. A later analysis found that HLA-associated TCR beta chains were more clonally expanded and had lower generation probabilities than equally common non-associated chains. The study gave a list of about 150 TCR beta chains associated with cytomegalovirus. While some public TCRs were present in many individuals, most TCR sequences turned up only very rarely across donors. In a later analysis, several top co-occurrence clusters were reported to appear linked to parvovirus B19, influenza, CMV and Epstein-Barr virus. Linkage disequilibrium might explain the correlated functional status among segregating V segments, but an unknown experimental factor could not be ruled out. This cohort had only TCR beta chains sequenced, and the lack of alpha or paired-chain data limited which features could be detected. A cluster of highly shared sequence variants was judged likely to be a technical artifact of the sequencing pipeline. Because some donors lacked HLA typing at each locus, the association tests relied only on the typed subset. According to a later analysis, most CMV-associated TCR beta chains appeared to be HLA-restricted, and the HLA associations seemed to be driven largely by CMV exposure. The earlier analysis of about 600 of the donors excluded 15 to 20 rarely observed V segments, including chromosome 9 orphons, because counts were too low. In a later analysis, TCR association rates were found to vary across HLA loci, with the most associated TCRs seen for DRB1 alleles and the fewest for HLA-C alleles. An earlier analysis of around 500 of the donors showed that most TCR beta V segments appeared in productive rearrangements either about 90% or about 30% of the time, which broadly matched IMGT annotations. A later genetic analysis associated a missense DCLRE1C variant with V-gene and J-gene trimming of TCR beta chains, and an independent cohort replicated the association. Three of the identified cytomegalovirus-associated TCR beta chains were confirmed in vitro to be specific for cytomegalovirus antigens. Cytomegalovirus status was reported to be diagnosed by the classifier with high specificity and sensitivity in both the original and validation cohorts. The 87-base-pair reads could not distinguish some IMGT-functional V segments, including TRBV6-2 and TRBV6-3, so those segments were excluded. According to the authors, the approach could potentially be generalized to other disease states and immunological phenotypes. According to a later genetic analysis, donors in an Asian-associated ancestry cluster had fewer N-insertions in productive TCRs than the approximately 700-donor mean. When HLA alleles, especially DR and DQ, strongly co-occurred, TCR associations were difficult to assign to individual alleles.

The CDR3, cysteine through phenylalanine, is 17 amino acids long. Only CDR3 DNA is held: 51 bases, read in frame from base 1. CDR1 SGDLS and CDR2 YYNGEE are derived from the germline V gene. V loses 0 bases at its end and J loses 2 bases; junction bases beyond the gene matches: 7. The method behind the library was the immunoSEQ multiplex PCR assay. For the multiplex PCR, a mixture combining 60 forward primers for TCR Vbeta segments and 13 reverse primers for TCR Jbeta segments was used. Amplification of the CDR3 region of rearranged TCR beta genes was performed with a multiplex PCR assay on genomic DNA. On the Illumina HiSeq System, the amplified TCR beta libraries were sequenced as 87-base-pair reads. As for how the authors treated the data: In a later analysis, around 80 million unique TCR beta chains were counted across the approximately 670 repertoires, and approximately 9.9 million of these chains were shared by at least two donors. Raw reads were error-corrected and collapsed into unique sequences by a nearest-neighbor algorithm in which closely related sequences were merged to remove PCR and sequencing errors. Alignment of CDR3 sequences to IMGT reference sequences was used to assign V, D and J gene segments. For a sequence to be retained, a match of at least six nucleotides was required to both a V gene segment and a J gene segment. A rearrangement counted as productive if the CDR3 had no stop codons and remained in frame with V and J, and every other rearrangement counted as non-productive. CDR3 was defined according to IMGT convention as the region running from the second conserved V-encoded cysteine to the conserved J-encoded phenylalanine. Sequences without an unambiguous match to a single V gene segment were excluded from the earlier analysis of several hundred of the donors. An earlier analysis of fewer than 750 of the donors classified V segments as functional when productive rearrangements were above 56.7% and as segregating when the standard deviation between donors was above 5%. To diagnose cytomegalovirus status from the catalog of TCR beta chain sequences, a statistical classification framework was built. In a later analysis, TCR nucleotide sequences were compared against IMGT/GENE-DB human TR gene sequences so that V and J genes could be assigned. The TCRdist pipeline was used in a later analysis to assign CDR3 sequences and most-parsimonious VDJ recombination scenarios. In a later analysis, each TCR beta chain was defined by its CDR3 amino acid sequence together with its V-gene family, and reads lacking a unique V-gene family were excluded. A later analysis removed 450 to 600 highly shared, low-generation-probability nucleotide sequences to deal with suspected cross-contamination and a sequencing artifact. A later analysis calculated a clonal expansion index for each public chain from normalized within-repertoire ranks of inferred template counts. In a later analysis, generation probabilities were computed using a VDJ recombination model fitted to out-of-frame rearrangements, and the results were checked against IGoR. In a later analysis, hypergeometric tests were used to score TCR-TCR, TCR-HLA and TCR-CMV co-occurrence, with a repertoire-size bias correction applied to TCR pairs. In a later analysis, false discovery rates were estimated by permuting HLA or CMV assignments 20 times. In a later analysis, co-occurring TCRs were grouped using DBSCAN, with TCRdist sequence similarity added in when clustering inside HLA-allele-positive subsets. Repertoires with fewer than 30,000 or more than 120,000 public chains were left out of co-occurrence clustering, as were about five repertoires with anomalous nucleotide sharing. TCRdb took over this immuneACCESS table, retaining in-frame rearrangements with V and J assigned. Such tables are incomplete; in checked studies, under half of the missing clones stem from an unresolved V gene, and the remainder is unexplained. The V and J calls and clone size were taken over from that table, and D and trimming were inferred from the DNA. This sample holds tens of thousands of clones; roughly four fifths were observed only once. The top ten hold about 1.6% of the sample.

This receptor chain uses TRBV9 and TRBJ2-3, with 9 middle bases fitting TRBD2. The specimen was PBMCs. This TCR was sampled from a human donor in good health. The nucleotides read TGTGCCAGCAGCGTAGGTCCTAGCGGGAAGATCACAGATACGCAGTATTTT. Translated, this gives CASSVGPSGKITDTQYF.